The 14 T cell receptor beta chains below come from one sample, sequenced in a study of shared clonotypes between healthy human individuals. The data were produced by immunoSEQ multiplex PCR, yet TCRdb's version contains in-frame clones alone and is incomplete. The table shows over a million clones, with roughly 70% occurring only once. The sequenced material came from memory CD4+ T cells sorted from blood. The subset is: CD45RA-negative fraction. The origin of the receptors is a man in his late teens or twenties in good health.

The gene calls are TRBV7-2 and TRBJ2-2; no definite D call. Germline V lookup: CDR1 SGHTA, CDR2 FQGNSA. V lost 0 bases and J lost 2, with 10 bases in between. This CDR3 comprises 16 residues. Written as DNA, the CDR3 is TGTGCCAGCAGCTTAGCGCCGGGTCCCAACACCGGGGAGCTGTTTTTT. Protein sequence: CASSLAPGPNTGELFF.

This sequence joins TRBV6-4 and TRBJ2-5; 10 positions agree with TRBD2. Trimming cost V 7 bases and J 1 base; bases outside gene matches: 3. Germline loops: CDR1 MRHNA, CDR2 SNTAGT. This CDR3 has 14 amino acids. CDR3 DNA: TGTGCCAGCAATCTAGCGGGGGCCCAAGAGACCCAGTACTTC. The encoded protein is CASNLAGAQETQYF.

This chain joins TRBV5-1 and TRBJ2-7; D might be TRBD2 (7 bases). The CDR3 extends over 15 amino acids. V lost 2 bases and J 4 bases, leaving 16 bases between the germline ends. CDR1 SGHRS and CDR2 YFSETQ come from the germline V gene. The CDR3 DNA sequence: TGCGCCAGCAGCTTCCTAGGGGGGGGCTCGTACGAGCAGTACTTC. Translation: CASSFLGGGSYEQYF. The variable domain in full, completed from reference TRBV5-1 and TRBJ2-7, reads KAGVTQTPRYLIKTRGQQVTLSCSPISGHRSVSWYQQTPGQGLQFLFEYFSETQRNKGNFPGRFSGRQFSNSRSEMNVSTLELGDSALYLCASSFLGGGSYEQYFGPGTRLTVT.

This chain connects TRBV6-1 to TRBJ1-5, with D possibly being TRBD1 (5 bases). This CDR3 is 14 amino acids long. Deletions cut 6 bases from V and 3 bases from J, with 12 bases between. Germline V gene sequence: CDR1 MNHNS, CDR2 SASEGT. The CDR3 DNA reads TGTGCCAGCAGGGGGGACGGAGACAATCAGCCCCAGCATTTT. Amino acid sequence: CASRGDGDNQPQHF.

CDR3 protein: CASSSDIAGGYTF. CDR3 DNA: TGTGCCAGCAGTTCCGATATCGCGGGTGGCTACACCTTC. V is TRBV6-5 and J is TRBJ1-2; D unresolved. V gave up 4 bases and J gave up 7 bases, with 13 bases separating them. The CDR3 is 13 residues long. Per the germline V gene, CDR1 is MNHEY and CDR2 is SVGAGI.

The J gene is TRBJ2-5, the V gene TRBV2, with 12 nucleotides matching TRBD1. Matching the DNA end better, TRBJ2-7 makes the J call doubtful. The CDR3 loop spans 14 amino acids. Germline V gene sequence: CDR1 SNHLY, CDR2 FYNNEI. The CDR3 DNA reads as TGTGCCAGCAGTGAGCGGGGACAGGGGGCCGAGCAGTACTTC. As protein: CASSERGQGAEQYF.

This clone has only one observation. CDR3 nucleotides: TGTGCCAGCAGCTTAGTTGGACAGGGAAAGCGTAATGAGCAGTTCTTC. This translates into CASSLVGQGKRNEQFF. This chain links TRBV7-2 with TRBJ2-1; 8 nucleotides line up with TRBD1. The CDR3 totals 16 residues. CDR1 and CDR2 (germline): SGHTA, FQGNSA. The ends lost 1 base at V and 7 bases at J; junction bases unmatched: 9.

The rearrangement uses TRBV5-6 and TRBJ2-7; D is possibly TRBD1 (6 bases). The CDR3 runs to 14 residues. In germline, CDR1 is SGHDT, CDR2 YYEEEE. Trimming pared 4 bases from V and 5 bases from J, leaving 16 bases between. The CDR3 bases are TGTGCCAGCAGCGCTACTAGAGGGGGTGACGAGCAGTACTTC. This sequence encodes CASSATRGGDEQYF.

In this sample, this clone turned up many times. The same CDR3 can be traced to other DNA sequences in this sample. The rearrangement uses TRBV6-5 and TRBJ1-2, with 7 bases that match TRBD1. The V gene end was trimmed by 6 bases and the J gene end by 8 bases; junction bases not matched to a gene: 9. There are 13 residues in the CDR3. Germline lookup yields CDR1 MNHEY and CDR2 SVGAGI. CDR3 residues: CASRERGRVGYTF. The CDR3 DNA sequence: TGTGCCAGCAGGGAAAGGGGGCGAGTCGGCTACACCTTC.

The chain links TRBV10-2 to TRBJ2-4, with TRBD2 matching 7 bases. Trimming at V came to 6 bases and at J to 9 bases, leaving 8 bases not matched to a gene. Germline loops: CDR1 WSHSY, CDR2 SAAADI. The CDR3 spans 13 residues. CDR3 nucleotides: TGCGCCAGCAGGGGGGGAGGGGTGGGCATTCAGTACTTC. This encodes CASRGGGVGIQYF.

The chain carries TRBV7-2 and TRBJ2-5; maybe TRBD2 (7 bases). The germline V gene has CDR1 SGHTA and CDR2 FQGNSA. V lost 4 bases and J lost 5, with 17 bases in between. CDR3 length equals 15 residues. The CDR3 DNA follows: TGTGCCAGCAGCTGGCTTTTGGGGGGGCAGGAGACCCAGTACTTC. It is translated as CASSWLLGGQETQYF.

This clone was seen more than once but under ten times. The chain is built from TRBV11-2 and TRBJ1-1; 8 nucleotides agree with TRBD1. In germline, CDR1 is SGHAT, CDR2 FQNNGV. The CDR3 length is 13 residues. The trim removed 0 bases at V and 10 bases at J, leaving 4 bases unmatched. Here the CDR3 reads CASSLEGTGGAFF. The CDR3 bases are TGTGCCAGCAGCTTAGAAGGGACAGGTGGAGCTTTCTTT.

This clone was seen a few times. The chain uses TRBV12-2 and TRBJ1-1; the table's D call, TRBD1, was not checked against the DNA. TRBV12-2 is labeled a pseudogene. The CDR3 is made up of 13 amino acids. For the CDR3, the DNA is TGTGCAAGTCGCTTAGTAGACAGACTTGAAGCTTTCTTT. Translating it yields CASRLVDRLEAFF.

The rearrangement joins TRBV7-8 to TRBJ2-5; TRBD2 matches 8 bases. With V trimmed by 6 bases and J by 11 bases, 5 bases remained unmatched. The CDR3 has 11 amino acids. In germline, CDR1 is SGHVS, CDR2 FQNEAQ. The CDR3 loop is CASRTSGRQYF. In DNA, the CDR3 is TGTGCCAGCAGAACGAGCGGGAGACAGTACTTC.